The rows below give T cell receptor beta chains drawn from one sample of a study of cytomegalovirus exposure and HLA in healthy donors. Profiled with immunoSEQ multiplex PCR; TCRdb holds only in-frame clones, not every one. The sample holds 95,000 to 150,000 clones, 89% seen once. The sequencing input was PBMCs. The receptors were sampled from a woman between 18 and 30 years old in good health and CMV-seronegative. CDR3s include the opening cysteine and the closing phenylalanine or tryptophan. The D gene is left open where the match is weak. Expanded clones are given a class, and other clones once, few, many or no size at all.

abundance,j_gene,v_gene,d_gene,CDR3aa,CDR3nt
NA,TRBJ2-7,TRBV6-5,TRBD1,CASSYRWDSYEQYF,TGTGCCAGCAGTTACCGTTGGGACAGCTACGAGCAGTACTTC
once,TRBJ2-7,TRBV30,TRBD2,CATTSSGRAYEQYF,TGTGCAACCACCTCTAGCGGGAGGGCCTACGAGCAGTACTTC
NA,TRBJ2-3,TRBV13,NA,CASSGQITDTQYF,TGTGCCAGCAGCGGACAGATCACAGATACGCAGTATTTT
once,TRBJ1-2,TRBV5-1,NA,CASSLAGDGRGYTF,TGCGCCAGCAGCTTGGCAGGGGATGGACGAGGCTACACCTTC
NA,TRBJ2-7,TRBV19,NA,CASSLSVGRGEQYF,TGTGCCAGTAGCCTCTCTGTGGGGAGAGGCGAGCAGTACTTC
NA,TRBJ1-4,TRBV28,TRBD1,CASSLWGTGGNPTNEKLFF,TGTGCCAGCAGTTTATGGGGGACAGGGGGGAATCCAACTAATGAAAAACTGTTTTTT
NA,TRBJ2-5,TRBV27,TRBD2,CASSTLRTSGIQETQYF,TGTGCCAGCAGTACCCTGCGGACTAGCGGGATCCAAGAGACCCAGTACTTC
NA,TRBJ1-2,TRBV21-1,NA,CASVNGMSYGYTF,TGTGCCAGCGTCAACGGGATGAGCTATGGCTACACCTTC
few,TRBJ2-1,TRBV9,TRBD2,CASSVGAGAYNEQFF,TGTGCCAGCAGCGTAGGAGCGGGAGCCTACAATGAGCAGTTCTTC
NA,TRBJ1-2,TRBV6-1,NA,CASSGLFEGNYGYTF,TGTGCCAGCAGCGGCCTTTTCGAGGGCAACTATGGCTACACCTTC
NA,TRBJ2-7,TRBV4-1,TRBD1,CASSQVPGQFHEQYF,TGCGCCAGCAGCCAAGTACCGGGACAGTTCCACGAGCAGTACTTC
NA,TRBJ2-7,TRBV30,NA,CAWSRIGSLTEQYF,TGTGCCTGGAGTCGAATAGGGAGTCTGACCGAGCAGTACTTC
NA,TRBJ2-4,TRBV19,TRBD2,CASSILTSGTDIQYF,TGTGCCAGTAGTATTCTCACTAGCGGGACAGACATTCAGTACTTC
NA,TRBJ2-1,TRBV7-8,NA,CASSFGTYNEQFF,TGTGCCAGCAGCTTTGGCACCTACAATGAGCAGTTCTTC
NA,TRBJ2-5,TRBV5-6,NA,CASSLYFTQGGLETQYF,TGTGCCAGCAGCTTGTATTTTACACAGGGTGGTCTAGAGACCCAGTACTTC
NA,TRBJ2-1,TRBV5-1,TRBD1,CASSSGTGGRNEQFF,TGCGCCAGCAGTTCGGGGACAGGGGGCAGGAATGAGCAGTTCTTC
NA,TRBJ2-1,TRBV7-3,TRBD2,CASSPGLAVYNEQFF,TGTGCCAGCAGCCCGGGACTAGCGGTCTACAATGAGCAGTTCTTC
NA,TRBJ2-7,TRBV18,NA,CASSPPGTPNYEQYF,TGTGCCAGCTCACCGCCGGGGACACCTAACTACGAGCAGTACTTC
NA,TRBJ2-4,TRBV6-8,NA,CASSYVRGKNIQYF,TGTGCCAGCAGTTACGTGCGGGGAAAAAACATTCAGTACTTC
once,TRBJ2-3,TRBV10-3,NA,CAISSGTRTDTQYF,TGTGCCATCAGTTCCGGGACACGCACAGATACGCAGTATTTT
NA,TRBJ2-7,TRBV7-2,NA,CASSLGYGSDEQYF,TGTGCCAGCAGCTTAGGTTACGGGAGTGACGAGCAGTACTTC
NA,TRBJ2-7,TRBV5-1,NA,CASSSNPGIINYSYEQYF,TGCGCCAGCAGCTCAAATCCCGGGATCATCAACTACTCCTACGAGCAGTACTTC
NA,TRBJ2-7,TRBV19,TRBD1,CASSQTGITYEQYF,TGTGCCAGTAGTCAGACAGGGATAACCTACGAGCAGTACTTC
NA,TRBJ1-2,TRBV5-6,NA,CASSLVGRSVYGYTF,TGTGCCAGCAGCTTGGTGGGGCGTTCGGTGTATGGCTACACCTTC
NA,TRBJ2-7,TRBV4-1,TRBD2,CASSPRGSGSYEQYF,TGCGCCAGCAGCCCCCGGGGTAGCGGGAGTTACGAGCAGTACTTC
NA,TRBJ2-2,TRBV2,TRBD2,CASSDSGIGSGELFF,TGTGCCAGCAGTGACAGCGGGATCGGGTCCGGGGAGCTGTTTTTT
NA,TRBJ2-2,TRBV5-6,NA,CASSLVGRNTGELFF,TGTGCCAGCAGCTTGGTGGGGCGGAACACCGGGGAGCTGTTTTTT
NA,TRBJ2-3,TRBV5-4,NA,CASSQDVGGLADTQYF,TGTGCCAGCAGCCAGGACGTGGGGGGTCTAGCAGATACGCAGTATTTT
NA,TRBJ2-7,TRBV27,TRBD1,CASSPGTGSSYEQYF,TGTGCCAGCAGTCCCGGGACAGGGAGCTCCTACGAGCAGTACTTC
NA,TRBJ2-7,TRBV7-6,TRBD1,CASSSGTGGYEQYF,TGTGCCAGCAGCTCCGGGACAGGGGGCTACGAGCAGTACTTC
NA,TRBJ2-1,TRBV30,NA,CAWSGPGYSYNEQFF,TGTGCCTGGAGTGGCCCCGGGTACTCCTACAATGAGCAGTTCTTC
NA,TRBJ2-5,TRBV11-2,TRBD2,CASSVTSGTFQETQYF,TGTGCCAGCAGCGTCACTAGCGGAACCTTCCAAGAGACCCAGTACTTC
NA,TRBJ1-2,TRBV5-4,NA,CASSRQSPANYGYTF,TGTGCCAGCAGCCGACAGAGCCCAGCTAACTATGGCTACACCTTC
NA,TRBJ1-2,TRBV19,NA,CASSISSQNYGYTF,TGTGCCAGTAGTATTAGTAGCCAGAACTATGGCTACACCTTC
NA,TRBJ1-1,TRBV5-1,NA,CASSLLGGEAFF,TGCGCCAGCAGCCTACTCGGGGGTGAAGCTTTCTTT
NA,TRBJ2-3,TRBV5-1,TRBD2,CASSLWLADLSTDTQYF,TGCGCCAGCAGCTTATGGCTAGCGGACCTAAGCACAGATACGCAGTATTTT
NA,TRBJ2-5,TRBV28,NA,CASSSEPRDQYF,TGTGCCAGCAGTTCGGAACCTCGGGACCAGTACTTC
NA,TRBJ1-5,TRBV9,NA,CASSKTQDSNQPQHF,TGTGCCAGCAGCAAAACACAGGATAGCAATCAGCCCCAGCATTTT
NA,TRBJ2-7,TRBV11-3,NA,CASSSRQHYEQYF,TGTGCCAGCAGCTCGCGACAGCACTACGAGCAGTACTTC
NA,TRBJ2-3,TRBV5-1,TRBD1,CASSLGQGKDTQYF,TGCGCCAGCAGCTTGGGACAGGGAAAAGATACGCAGTATTTT
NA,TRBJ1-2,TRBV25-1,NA,CASNQGLGGYTF,TGTGCCAGCAATCAGGGGCTCGGTGGCTACACCTTC
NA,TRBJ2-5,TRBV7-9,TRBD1,CASSTLTGGRYQETQYF,TGTGCCAGCAGCACCTTGACAGGGGGCAGGTACCAAGAGACCCAGTACTTC
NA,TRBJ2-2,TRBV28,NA,CASSLTYRTGELFF,TGTGCCAGCAGTTTAACCTACCGGACCGGGGAGCTGTTTTTT
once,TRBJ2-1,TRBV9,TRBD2,CASSLGTTSSYNEQFF,TGTGCCAGCAGCCTAGGGACTACCTCCTCCTACAATGAGCAGTTCTTC
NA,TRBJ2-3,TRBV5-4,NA,CASSLVHGTPISTDTQYF,TGTGCCAGCAGCTTGGTCCACGGGACTCCGATTAGCACAGATACGCAGTATTTT
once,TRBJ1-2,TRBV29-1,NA,CSVELLNPNSYYGYTF,TGCAGCGTTGAACTCTTGAATCCAAACTCATACTATGGCTACACCTTC
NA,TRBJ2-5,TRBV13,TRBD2,CASSPRLAGAQETQYF,TGTGCCAGCAGCCCGCGACTAGCGGGAGCCCAAGAGACCCAGTACTTC
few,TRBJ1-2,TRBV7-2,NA,CASSLVAQDYGYTF,TGTGCCAGCAGCTTAGTGGCACAGGATTATGGCTACACCTTC
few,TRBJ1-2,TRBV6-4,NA,CASSGGGPSGYTF,TGTGCCAGCAGTGGAGGAGGGCCCAGTGGCTACACCTTC
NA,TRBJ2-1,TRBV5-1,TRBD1,CASSHGQGGAEQFF,TGCGCCAGCAGCCATGGACAGGGTGGAGCTGAGCAGTTCTTC
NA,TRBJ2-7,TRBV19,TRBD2,CASSIAGGRPYEQYF,TGTGCCAGTAGTATAGCCGGCGGGAGGCCATACGAGCAGTACTTC
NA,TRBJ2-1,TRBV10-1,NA,CASSPFNSINEQFF,TGCGCCAGCAGTCCCTTTAACAGCATCAATGAGCAGTTCTTC
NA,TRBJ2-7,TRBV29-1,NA,CSVEAGGATETEQYF,TGCAGCGTTGAAGCCGGTGGGGCCACCGAGACCGAGCAGTACTTC
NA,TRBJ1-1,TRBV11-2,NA,CASGNTGREAFF,TGTGCCAGCGGAAACACAGGGCGTGAAGCTTTCTTT
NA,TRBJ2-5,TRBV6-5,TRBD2,CASSYFPGGKGETQYF,TGTGCCAGCAGTTACTTTCCGGGAGGCAAGGGAGAGACCCAGTACTTC
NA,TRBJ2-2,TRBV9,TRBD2,CASSVASGRAQTGELFF,TGTGCCAGCAGCGTAGCCAGCGGGAGGGCACAGACCGGGGAGCTGTTTTTT